What follows is one T cell receptor beta chain and its context. Its matching antigen is unknown. The V gene end was trimmed by 5 bases and the J gene end by 4 bases; junction bases not matched to a gene: 11. This CDR3 region has 14 residues. Germline CDR1 GTSNPN, CDR2 SVGIG (reference sequence). This entry belongs to a study of OX40 agonist ivuxolimab in advanced cancers. At the level of the study: Cohort: roughly 79% men, mean age 60, aged about 23 to 79. Study-wide results and limits: More expanded clones were found, on average, in CD8+ than in CD4+ T cells.

Sequenced by immunoSEQ multiplex PCR; TCRdb stores in-frame clones only, minus some. The table records tens of thousands of clones, 90% to 95% of them present only once. This TCR was sampled from an adult with an advanced solid tumor such as melanoma, head and neck, liver or kidney cancer. This specimen consisted of CD4+ or CD8+ T cells sorted from blood, obtained in a trial of the OX40 agonist ivuxolimab. The chain carries TRBV30 and TRBJ2-7, with 7 bases identical to TRBD2. In nucleotides, the CDR3 is TGTGCCTGGGGACCCGCAGACGGGAGGTACGAGCAGTACTTC. It specifies CAWGPADGRYEQYF.